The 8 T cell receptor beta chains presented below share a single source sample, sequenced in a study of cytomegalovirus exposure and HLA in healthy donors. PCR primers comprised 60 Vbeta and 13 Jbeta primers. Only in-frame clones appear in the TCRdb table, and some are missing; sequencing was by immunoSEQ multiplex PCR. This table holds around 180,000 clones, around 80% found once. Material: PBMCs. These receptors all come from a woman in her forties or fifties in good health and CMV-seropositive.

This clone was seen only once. CDR3: CASSPDSHTGNTIYF. DNA for the CDR3: TGTGCCAGCAGCCCCGACAGTCATACTGGAAACACCATATATTTT. The rearrangement joins TRBV9 to TRBJ1-3, with TRBD1 as a possible D gene (5 bases). V gave up 4 bases and J gave up 2 bases, with 13 bases separating them. The CDR3 length is 15 residues. In germline, CDR1 is SGDLS, CDR2 YYNGEE.

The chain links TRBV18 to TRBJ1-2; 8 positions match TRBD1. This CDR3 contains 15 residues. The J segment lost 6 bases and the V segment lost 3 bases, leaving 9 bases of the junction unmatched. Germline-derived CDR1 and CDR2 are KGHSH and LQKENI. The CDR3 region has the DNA TGTGCCAGCTCACCCTTGGACAGGGTCGAAGATGGCTACACCTTC. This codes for CASSPLDRVEDGYTF.

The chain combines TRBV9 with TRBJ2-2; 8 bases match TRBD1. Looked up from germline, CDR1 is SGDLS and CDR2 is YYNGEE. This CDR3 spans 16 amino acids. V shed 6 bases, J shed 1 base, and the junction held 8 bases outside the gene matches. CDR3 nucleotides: TGTGCCAGCACCGAGACCGGGACAGGGAACACCGGGGAGCTGTTTTTT. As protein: CASTETGTGNTGELFF.

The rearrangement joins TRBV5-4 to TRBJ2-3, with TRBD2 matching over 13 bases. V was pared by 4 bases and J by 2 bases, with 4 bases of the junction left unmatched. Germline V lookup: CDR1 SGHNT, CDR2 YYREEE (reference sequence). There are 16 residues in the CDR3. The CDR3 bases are TGTGCCAGCAGCCCGACTAGCGGGGGGTACACAGATACGCAGTATTTT. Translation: CASSPTSGGYTDTQYF. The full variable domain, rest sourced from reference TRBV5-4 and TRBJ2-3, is ETGVTQSPTHLIKTRGQQVTLRCSSQSGHNTVSWYQQALGQGPQFIFQYYREEENGRGNFPPRFSGLQFPNYSSELNVNALELDDSALYLCASSPTSGGYTDTQYFGPGTRLTVL.

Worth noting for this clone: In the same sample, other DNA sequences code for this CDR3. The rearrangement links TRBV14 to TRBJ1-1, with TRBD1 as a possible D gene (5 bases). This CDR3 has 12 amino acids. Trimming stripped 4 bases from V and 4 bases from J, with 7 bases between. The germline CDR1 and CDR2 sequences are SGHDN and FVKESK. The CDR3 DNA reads TGTGCCAGCAGCCCCGGGGGCACTGAAGCTTTCTTT. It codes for CASSPGGTEAFF.

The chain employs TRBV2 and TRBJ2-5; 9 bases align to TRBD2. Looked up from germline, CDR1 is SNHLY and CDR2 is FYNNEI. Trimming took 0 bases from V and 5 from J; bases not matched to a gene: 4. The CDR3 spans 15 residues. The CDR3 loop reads CASSEARGGSETQYF. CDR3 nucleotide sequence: TGTGCCAGCAGTGAAGCGCGGGGGGGCAGCGAGACCCAGTACTTC.

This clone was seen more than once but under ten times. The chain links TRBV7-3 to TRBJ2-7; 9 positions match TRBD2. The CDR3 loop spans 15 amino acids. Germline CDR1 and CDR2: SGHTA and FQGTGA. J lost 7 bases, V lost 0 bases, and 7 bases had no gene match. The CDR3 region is CASSLTGGGAKEQYF. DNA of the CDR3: TGTGCCAGCAGCTTAACGGGCGGGGGGGCGAAAGAGCAGTACTTC. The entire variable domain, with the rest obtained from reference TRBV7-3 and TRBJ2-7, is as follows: GAGVSQTPSNKVTEKGKYVELRCDPISGHTALYWYRQSLGQGPEFLIYFQGTGAADDSGLPNDRFFAVRPEGSVSTLKIQRTERGDSAVYLCASSLTGGGAKEQYFGPGTRLTVT.

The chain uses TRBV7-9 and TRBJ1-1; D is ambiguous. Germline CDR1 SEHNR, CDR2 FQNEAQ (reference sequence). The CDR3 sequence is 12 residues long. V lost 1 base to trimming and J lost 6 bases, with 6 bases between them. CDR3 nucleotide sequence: TGTGCCAGCAGCTTAGGGAGGGCTGAAGCTTTCTTT. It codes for CASSLGRAEAFF.